The T cell receptor (beta chain) under discussion was sequenced for a study of T cell responses to AZD1222 COVID-19 vaccine. At the level of the study: Pooled samples include second doses given at about 4 or 12 weeks. Study outcomes and limitations: A reported finding is that nearly half of spike-specific TCRs target unmutated variant regions. In a largely white British group with more females than males, clonal diversity was possibly underestimated. Two doses of AZD1222 preceded a rise in Spike-specific TCR breadth and depth.

The germline gives CDR1 MDHEN, CDR2 SYDVKM. Trimming removed 4 bases from V and 5 bases from J; junction bases left unmatched: 8. The CDR3 extends over 15 amino acids. TCRdb's copy holds only in-frame clones and misses some; the assay was immunoSEQ multiplex PCR. The sample lists 110,000 to 150,000 clones, approximately 90% occurring once. On this clone: The antigen is undetermined.

The specimen comprised peripheral blood, sampled on day 0 of AZD1222 vaccination. This sequence originates from an adult in good health. The V and J genes are TRBV28 and TRBJ1-2; 9 nucleotides match TRBD1. DNA for the CDR3: TGTGCCAGCAGTTCCCTCTGGACAGGGGCGTATGGCTACACCTTC. Translated, it gives CASSSLWTGAYGYTF.